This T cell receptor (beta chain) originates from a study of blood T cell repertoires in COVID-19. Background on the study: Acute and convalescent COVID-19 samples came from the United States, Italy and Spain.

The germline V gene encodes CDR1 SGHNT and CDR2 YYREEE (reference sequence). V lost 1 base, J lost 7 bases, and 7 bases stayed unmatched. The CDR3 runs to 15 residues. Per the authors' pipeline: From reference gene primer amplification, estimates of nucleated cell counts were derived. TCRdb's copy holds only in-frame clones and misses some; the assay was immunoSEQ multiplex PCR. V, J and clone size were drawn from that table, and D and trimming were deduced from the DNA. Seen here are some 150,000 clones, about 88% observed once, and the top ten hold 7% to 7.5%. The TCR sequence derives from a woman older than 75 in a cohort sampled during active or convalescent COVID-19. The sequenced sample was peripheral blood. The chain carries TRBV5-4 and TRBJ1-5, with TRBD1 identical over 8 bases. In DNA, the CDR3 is TGTGCCAGCAGCTTGTCTGGACAGGGCGGGCAGCCCCAGCATTTT. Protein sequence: CASSLSGQGGQPQHF.